One T cell receptor beta chain is described in this entry. The data stem from a study of blood T cell repertoires in COVID-19. Germline CDR1 reads MNHEY; CDR2 reads SMNVEV (reference sequence). The V and J ends lost 3 bases and 6 bases respectively, with 5 bases between them. CDR3 length: 12 amino acids. The table came from immunoSEQ multiplex PCR; TCRdb's copy has only in-frame clones and leaves some out. The sample contains approximately 250,000 clones, 80% to 90% of which appear only once. This sequence was found in a woman aged 40-49 years who had been exposed to COVID-19. This chain connects TRBV27 to TRBJ2-2; unclear D gene. Sequencing used PBMCs or T cells enriched from blood (not recorded which). CDR3 region: CASSFFAGELFF. The CDR3 DNA reads TGTGCCAGCAGTTTCTTTGCCGGGGAGCTGTTTTTT.